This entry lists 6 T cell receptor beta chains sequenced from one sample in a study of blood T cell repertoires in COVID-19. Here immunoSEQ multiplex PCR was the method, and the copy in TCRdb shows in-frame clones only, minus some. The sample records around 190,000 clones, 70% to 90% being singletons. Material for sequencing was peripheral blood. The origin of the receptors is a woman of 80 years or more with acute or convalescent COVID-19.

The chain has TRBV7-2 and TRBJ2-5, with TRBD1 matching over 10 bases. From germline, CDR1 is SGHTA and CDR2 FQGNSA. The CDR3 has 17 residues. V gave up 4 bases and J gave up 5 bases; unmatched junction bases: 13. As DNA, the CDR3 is TGTGCCAGCAGCTCCCGCCTGAGGGACAGGGGTATTGAGACCCAGTACTTC. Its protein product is CASSSRLRDRGIETQYF. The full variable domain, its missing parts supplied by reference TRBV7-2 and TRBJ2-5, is GAGVSQSPSNKVTEKGKDVELRCDPISGHTALYWYRQSLGQGLEFLIYFQGNSAPDKSGLPSDRFSAERTGGSVSTLTIQRTQQEDSAVYLCASSSRLRDRGIETQYFGPGTRLLVL.

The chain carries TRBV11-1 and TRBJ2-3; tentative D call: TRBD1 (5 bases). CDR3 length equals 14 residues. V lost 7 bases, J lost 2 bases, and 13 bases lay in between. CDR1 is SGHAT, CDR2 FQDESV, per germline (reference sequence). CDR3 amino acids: CASTLWGSTDTQYF. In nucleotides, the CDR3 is TGTGCCAGCACTCTATGGGGCTCCACAGATACGCAGTATTTT.

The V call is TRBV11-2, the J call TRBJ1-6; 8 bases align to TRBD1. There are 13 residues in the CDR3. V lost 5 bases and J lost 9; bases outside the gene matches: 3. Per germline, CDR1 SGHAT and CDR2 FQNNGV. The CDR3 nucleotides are TGTGCCAGCAGCCCGGACAGGGTTTCACCCCTCCACTTT. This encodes CASSPDRVSPLHF.

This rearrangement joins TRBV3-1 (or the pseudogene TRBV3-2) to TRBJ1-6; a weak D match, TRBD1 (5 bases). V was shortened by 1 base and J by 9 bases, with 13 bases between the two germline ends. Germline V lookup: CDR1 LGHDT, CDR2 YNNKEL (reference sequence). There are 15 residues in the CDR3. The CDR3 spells CASSQGWRGVSPLHF. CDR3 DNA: TGTGCCAGCAGCCAAGGTTGGAGGGGAGTTTCACCCCTCCACTTT.

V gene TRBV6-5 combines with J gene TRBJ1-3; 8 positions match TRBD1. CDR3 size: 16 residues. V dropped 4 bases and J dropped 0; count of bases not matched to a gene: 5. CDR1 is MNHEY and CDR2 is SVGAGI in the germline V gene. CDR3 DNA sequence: TGTGCCAGCAGTTCCCCGACAGGGGCCTCTGGAAACACCATATATTTT. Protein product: CASSSPTGASGNTIYF.

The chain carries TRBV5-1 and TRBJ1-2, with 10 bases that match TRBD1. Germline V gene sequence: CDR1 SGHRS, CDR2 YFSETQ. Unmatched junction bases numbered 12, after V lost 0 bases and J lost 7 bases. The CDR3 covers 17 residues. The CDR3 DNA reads TGCGCCAGCAGCTTGGACGTATCGGGACAGGGGCTGACTGGCTACACCTTC. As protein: CASSLDVSGQGLTGYTF.